Listed below are T cell receptor beta chains from one sample, sequenced in a study of T cell responses to AZD1222 COVID-19 vaccine. Profiled with immunoSEQ multiplex PCR; TCRdb holds only in-frame clones, not every one. The table lists 100,000 or so clones, roughly 89% of them singletons. The source material was peripheral blood, sampled on day 0 of AZD1222 vaccination. The receptors were gathered from an adult in good health. CDR3s include the opening cysteine and the closing phenylalanine or tryptophan. Each record gives: D gene, J gene, clone size, V gene, CDR3 DNA, CDR3 protein. D genes are given only for firm matches. A row's size may be missing; if present it is once, few, many or a size class.

-,TRBJ2-7,few,TRBV27,TGTGCCAGCAGTAGGGACGGGGGGCTGGTTCTCGAGCAGTACTTC,CASSRDGGLVLEQYF
-,TRBJ1-3,-,TRBV29-1,TGCAGCGTGGGGGAGGCTGGAAACACCATATATTTT,CSVGEAGNTIYF
TRBD1,TRBJ1-2,-,TRBV12-3/TRBV12-4,TGTGCCAGCACCCTGACAGGGGATCTGGGCTACACCTTC,CASTLTGDLGYTF
-,TRBJ1-4,-,TRBV15,TGTGCCACCAGCAGAACCACCGCCGGCGGGGGGGATGAAAAACTGTTTTTT,CATSRTTAGGGDEKLFF
-,TRBJ2-7,-,TRBV5-8,TGTGCCAGCAGCTTGGGCAGGTCCTACGAGCAGTACTTC,CASSLGRSYEQYF
-,TRBJ2-1,-,TRBV4-2,TGTGCCAGCAGCCTAAATCCCGGGACTCACAATGAGCAGTTCTTC,CASSLNPGTHNEQFF
-,TRBJ1-5,-,TRBV7-2,TGTGCCAGCAGCTTAGTCTGGCAGGGCCTACCCCCACAGCCCCAGCATTTT,CASSLVWQGLPPQPQHF
TRBD2,TRBJ2-5,-,TRBV7-2,TGTGCCAGCAGCTCGAATAAAGCGGGAGCGAACTGGGTAGAGACCCAGTACTTC,CASSSNKAGANWVETQYF
TRBD2,TRBJ2-1,-,TRBV6-5,TGTGCCAGCCAGGCGGGGGGGGCTGGGGAGCAGTTCTTC,CASQAGGAGEQFF
TRBD2,TRBJ2-1,-,TRBV19,TGTGCCAGTAGTATAGGACTAGCGGGTGAGCAGTTCTTC,CASSIGLAGEQFF
TRBD1,TRBJ2-5,-,TRBV7-9,TGTGCCAGCAGGGACAGGGATAAAGAGACCCAGTACTTC,CASRDRDKETQYF
TRBD2,TRBJ2-5,-,TRBV9,TGTGCCAGCAGCGTAGGGGAGGGAGGGTACCAAGAGACCCAGTACTTC,CASSVGEGGYQETQYF
TRBD2,TRBJ2-7,-,TRBV6-5,TGTGCCAGAAGGACTAGCGGGTCCTACGAGCAGTACTTC,CARRTSGSYEQYF
-,TRBJ2-7,-,TRBV6-1,TGTGCCAGCAGTGAAAGGCTCAGCCTGGGGACTTTCTACGAGCAGTACTTC,CASSERLSLGTFYEQYF